The source of this T cell receptor beta chain is a study of T cells expressing NK-cell markers. Generation of TCR beta cDNA was performed by 5'RACE template switching incorporating UMIs. TCRdb reprocessed the 5' RACE reads, keeping one entry per CDR3 protein, no DNA. This repertoire includes some 150,000 distinct CDR3 sequences. Germline loops: CDR1 LNHNV, CDR2 YYDKDF (reference sequence). CDR3 length: 14 amino acids. What was sequenced was blood T cells: a sorted CD56 or NKG2C T cell subset, CD4+ or CD8+ T cells, or bulk PBMC T cells (not recorded which). The chain links TRBV15 to TRBJ2-7; TCRdb picks TRBD2, but there is no DNA to check that call. This TCR was sampled from a man between 18 and 35 years old in good health. CDR3 in amino acids: CATSRGLAVYEQYF.